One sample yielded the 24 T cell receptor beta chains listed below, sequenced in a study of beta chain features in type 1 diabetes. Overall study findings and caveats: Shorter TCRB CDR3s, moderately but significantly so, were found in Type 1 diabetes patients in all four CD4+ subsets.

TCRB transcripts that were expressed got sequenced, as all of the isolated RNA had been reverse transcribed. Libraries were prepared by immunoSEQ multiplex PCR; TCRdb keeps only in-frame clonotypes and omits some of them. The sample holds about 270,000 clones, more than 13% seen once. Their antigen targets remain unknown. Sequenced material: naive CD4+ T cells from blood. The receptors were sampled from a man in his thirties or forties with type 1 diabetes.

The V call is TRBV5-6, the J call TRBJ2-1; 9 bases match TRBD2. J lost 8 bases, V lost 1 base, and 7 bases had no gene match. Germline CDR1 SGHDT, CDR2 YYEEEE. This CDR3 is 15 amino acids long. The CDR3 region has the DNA TGTGCCAGCAGCTTGAGGGCGGGAGGGGTGGATGAGCAGTTCTTC. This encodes CASSLRAGGVDEQFF.

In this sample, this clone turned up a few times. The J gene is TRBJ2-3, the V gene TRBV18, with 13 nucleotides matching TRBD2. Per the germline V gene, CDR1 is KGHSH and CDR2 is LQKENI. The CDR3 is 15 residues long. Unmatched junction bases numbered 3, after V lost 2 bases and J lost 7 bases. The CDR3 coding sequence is TGTGCCAGCTCACCAGGACTAGCGGGAGCGAATACGCAGTATTTT. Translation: CASSPGLAGANTQYF.

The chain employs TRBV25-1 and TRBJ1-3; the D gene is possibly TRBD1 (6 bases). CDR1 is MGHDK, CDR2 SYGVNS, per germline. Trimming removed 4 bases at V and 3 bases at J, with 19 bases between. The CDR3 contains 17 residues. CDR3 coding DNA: TGTGCCAGCAGTGCCCAGTTGGACAGAAGAATTGGAAACACCATATATTTT. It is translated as CASSAQLDRRIGNTIYF.

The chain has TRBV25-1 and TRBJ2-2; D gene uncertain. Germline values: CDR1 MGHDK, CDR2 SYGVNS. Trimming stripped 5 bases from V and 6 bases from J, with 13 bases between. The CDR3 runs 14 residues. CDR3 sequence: CASSLQSLSGELFF. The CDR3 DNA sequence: TGTGCCAGCAGTCTTCAGTCGTTATCCGGGGAGCTGTTTTTT.

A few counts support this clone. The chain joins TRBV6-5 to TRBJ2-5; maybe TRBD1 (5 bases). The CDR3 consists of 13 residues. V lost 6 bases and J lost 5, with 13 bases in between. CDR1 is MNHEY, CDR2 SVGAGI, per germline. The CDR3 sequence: CASRQAVTETQYF. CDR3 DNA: TGTGCCAGCAGACAGGCGGTCACGGAGACCCAGTACTTC.

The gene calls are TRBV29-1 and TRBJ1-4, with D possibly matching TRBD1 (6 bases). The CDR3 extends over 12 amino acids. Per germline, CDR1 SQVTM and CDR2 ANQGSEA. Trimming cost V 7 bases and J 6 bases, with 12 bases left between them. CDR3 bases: TGCAGCGCCAGGGGACAAGATGAAAAACTGTTTTTT. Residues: CSARGQDEKLFF.

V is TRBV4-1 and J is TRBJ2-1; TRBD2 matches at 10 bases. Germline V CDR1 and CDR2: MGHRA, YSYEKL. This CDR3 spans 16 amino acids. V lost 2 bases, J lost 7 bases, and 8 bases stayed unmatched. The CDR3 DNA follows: TGCGCCAGCAGCCAAAAGCGGGAGGGCCTTCGTAATGAGCAGTTCTTC. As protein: CASSQKREGLRNEQFF.

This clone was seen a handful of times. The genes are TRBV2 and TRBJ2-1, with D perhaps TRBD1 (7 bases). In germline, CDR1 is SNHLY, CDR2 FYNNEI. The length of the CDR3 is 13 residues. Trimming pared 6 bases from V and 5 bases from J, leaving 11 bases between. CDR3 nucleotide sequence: TGTGCCAGCAGGGCGGGACAGAACAATGAGCAGTTCTTC. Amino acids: CASRAGQNNEQFF. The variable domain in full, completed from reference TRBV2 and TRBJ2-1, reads EPEVTQTPSHQVTQMGQEVILRCVPISNHLYFYWYRQILGQKVEFLVSFYNNEISEKSEIFDDQFSVERPDGSNFTLKIRSTKLEDSAMYFCASRAGQNNEQFFGPGTRLTVL.

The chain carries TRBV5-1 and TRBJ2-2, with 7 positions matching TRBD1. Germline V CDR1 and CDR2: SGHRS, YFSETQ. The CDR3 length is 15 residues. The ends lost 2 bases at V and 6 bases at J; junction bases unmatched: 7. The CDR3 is CASSFRQGGAGELFF. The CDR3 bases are TGCGCCAGCAGCTTTCGACAGGGTGGCGCCGGGGAGCTGTTTTTT.

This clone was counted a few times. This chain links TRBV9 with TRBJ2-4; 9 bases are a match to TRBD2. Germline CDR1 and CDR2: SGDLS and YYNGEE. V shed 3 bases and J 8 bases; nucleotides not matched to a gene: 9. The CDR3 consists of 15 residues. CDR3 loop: CASSGEGAGGDIQYF. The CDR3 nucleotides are TGTGCCAGCAGCGGGGAGGGAGCGGGGGGAGACATTCAGTACTTC.

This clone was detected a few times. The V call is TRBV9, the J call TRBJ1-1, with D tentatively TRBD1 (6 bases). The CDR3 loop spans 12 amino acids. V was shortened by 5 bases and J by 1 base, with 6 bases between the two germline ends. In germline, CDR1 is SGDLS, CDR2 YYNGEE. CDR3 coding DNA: TGTGCCAGCAGAGGGGGGAACACTGAAGCTTTCTTT. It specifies CASRGGNTEAFF.

As DNA, the CDR3 is TGTGCCAGCACCCCCCCCGTGGGCAGGCAGGCCTACAATGAGCAGTTCTTC. It is translated as CASTPPVGRQAYNEQFF. The rearrangement uses TRBV28 and TRBJ2-1; D not resolved. This CDR3 has 17 amino acids. In germline, CDR1 is MDHEN, CDR2 SYDVKM. Trimming took off 7 bases at V and 2 bases at J, with 21 bases between the two ends. Full variable domain (missing parts from reference TRBV28 and TRBJ2-1): DVKVTQSSRYLVKRTGEKVFLECVQDMDHENMFWYRQDPGLGLRLIYFSYDVKMKEKGDIPEGYSVSREKKERFSLILESASTNQTSMYLCASTPPVGRQAYNEQFFGPGTRLTVL.

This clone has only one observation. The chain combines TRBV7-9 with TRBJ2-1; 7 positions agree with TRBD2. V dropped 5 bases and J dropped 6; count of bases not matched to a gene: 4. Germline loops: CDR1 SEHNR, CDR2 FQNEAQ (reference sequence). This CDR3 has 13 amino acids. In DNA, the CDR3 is TGTGCCAGCAGCCCGGGGACTATCAATGAGCAGTTCTTC. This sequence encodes CASSPGTINEQFF.

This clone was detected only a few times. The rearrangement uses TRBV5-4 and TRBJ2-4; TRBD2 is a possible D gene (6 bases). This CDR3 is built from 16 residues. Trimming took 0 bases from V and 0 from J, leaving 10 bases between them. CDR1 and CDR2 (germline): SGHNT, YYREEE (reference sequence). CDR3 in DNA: TGTGCCAGCAGCTTGGGCGGGGAGCTAGCCAAAAACATTCAGTACTTC. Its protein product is CASSLGGELAKNIQYF. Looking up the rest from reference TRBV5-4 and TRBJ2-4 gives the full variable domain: ETGVTQSPTHLIKTRGQQVTLRCSSQSGHNTVSWYQQALGQGPQFIFQYYREEENGRGNFPPRFSGLQFPNYSSELNVNALELDDSALYLCASSLGGELAKNIQYFGAGTRLSVL.

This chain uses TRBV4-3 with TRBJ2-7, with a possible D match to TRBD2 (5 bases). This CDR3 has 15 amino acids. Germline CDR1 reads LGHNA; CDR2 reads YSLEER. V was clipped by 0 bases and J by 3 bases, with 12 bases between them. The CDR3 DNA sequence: TGCGCCAGCAGCCAAGATACCGTCGGGAACTACGAGCAGTACTTC. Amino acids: CASSQDTVGNYEQYF.

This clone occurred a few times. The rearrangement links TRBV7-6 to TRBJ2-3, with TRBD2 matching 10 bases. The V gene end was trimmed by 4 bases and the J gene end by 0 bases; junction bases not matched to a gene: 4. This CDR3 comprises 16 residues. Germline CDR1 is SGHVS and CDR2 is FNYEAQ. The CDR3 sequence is CASSSKTSGSTDTQYF. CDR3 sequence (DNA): TGTGCCAGCAGCTCCAAGACTAGCGGGAGCACAGATACGCAGTATTTT. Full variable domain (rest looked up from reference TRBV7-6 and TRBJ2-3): GAGVSQSPRYKVTKRGQDVALRCDPISGHVSLYWYRQALGQGPEFLTYFNYEAQQDKSGLPNDRFSAERPEGSISTLTIQRTEQRDSAMYRCASSSKTSGSTDTQYFGPGTRLTVL.

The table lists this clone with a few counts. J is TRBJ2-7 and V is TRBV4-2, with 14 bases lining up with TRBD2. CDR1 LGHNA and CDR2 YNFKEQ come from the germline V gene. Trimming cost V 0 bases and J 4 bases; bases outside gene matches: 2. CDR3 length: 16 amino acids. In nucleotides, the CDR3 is TGTGCCAGCAGCCAAGATGGACTAGCGGGAGGTTACGAGCAGTACTTC. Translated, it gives CASSQDGLAGGYEQYF.

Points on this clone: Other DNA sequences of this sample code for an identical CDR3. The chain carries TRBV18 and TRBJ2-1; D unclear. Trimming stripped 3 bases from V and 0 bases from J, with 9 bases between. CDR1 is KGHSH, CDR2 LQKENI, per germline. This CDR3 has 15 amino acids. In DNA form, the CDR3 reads TGTGCCAGCTCACCGTTGACGGGCTCCTACAATGAGCAGTTCTTC. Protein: CASSPLTGSYNEQFF.

CDR3 sequence reads: CATSRGDPNTDTQYF. As DNA, the CDR3 is TGTGCCACCAGCAGAGGAGATCCTAACACAGATACGCAGTATTTT. The chain links TRBV15 to TRBJ2-3, with unresolved D. Germline V gene lookup returns CDR1 LNHNV and CDR2 YYDKDF (reference sequence). With 1 base removed from V and 2 bases from J, the gap between germline ends came to 10 bases. The CDR3 extends over 15 amino acids.

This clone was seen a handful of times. The CDR3 spells CASTLGDRRYEQYF. The CDR3 bases are TGCGCCAGCACCTTAGGGGACAGGCGGTACGAGCAGTACTTC. The chain is built from TRBV5-1 and TRBJ2-7, with TRBD1 identical over 8 bases. There are 14 residues in the CDR3. The V gene end was trimmed by 6 bases and the J gene end by 4 bases; junction bases not matched to a gene: 9. CDR1 is SGHRS and CDR2 is YFSETQ in the germline V gene.

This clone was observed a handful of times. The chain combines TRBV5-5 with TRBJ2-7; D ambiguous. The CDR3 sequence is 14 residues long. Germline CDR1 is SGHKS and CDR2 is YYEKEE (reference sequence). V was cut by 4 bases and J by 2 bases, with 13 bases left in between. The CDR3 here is CASSHSSPAYEQYF. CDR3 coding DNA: TGTGCCAGCAGCCACAGTTCGCCAGCCTACGAGCAGTACTTC. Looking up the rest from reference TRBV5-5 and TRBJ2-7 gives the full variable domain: DAGVTQSPTHLIKTRGQQVTLRCSPISGHKSVSWYQQVLGQGPQFIFQYYEKEERGRGNFPDRFSARQFPNYSSELNVNALLLGDSALYLCASSHSSPAYEQYFGPGTRLTVT.

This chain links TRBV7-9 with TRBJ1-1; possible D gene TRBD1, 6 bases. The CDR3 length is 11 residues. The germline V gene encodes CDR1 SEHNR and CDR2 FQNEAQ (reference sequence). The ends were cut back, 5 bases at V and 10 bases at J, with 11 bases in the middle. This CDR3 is CASSRQGGAFF. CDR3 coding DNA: TGTGCCAGCAGCCGACAAGGGGGAGCTTTCTTT. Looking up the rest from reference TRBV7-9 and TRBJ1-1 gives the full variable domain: DTGVSQNPRHKITKRGQNVTFRCDPISEHNRLYWYRQTLGQGPEFLTYFQNEAQLEKSRLLSDRFSAERPKGSFSTLEIQRTEQGDSAMYLCASSRQGGAFFGQGTRLTVV.

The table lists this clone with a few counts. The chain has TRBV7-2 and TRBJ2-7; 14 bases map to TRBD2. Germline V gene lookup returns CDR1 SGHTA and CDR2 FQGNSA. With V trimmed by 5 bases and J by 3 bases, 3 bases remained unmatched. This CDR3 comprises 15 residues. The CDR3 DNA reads TGTGCCAGCAGCGCCGGGACTAGCGGGAGCTACGAGCAGTACTTC. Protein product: CASSAGTSGSYEQYF.

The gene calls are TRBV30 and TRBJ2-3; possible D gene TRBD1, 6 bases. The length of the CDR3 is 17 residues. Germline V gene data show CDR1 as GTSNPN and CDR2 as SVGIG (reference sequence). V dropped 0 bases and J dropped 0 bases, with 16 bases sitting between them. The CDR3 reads CAWSVARGIPSTDTQYF. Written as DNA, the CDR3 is TGTGCCTGGAGTGTAGCGAGGGGGATTCCTAGCACAGATACGCAGTATTTT.